This record looks at one TCR beta chain sequence and its context. The sample is drawn from a study of blood T cell repertoires in COVID-19. V was shortened by 0 bases and J by 0 bases, with 7 bases between the two germline ends. The germline CDR1 and CDR2 sequences are SGHDT and YYEEEE. The CDR3 has 15 amino acids. Profiled with immunoSEQ multiplex PCR; TCRdb holds only in-frame clones, not every one. The sample lists approximately 220,000 clones; approximately 87% were seen once. The J gene is TRBJ1-3, the V gene TRBV5-6; D is uncertain. Sequencing was done on a sample of peripheral blood. This TCR was sampled from a man between 60 and 70 years old who had recovered from COVID-19. Here the CDR3 reads CASSLGPPSGNTIYF. CDR3 DNA: TGTGCCAGCAGCTTGGGGCCACCCTCTGGAAACACCATATATTTT.